The next 22 T cell receptor beta chains were all read from a single sample in a study of T-cell reconstitution after alpha-beta-depleted transplantation in children. TCRbeta library preparation incorporated unique molecular identifiers. TCRdb reprocessed the PCR reads with MiXCR, giving one entry per CDR3 protein. Of approximately 800,000 distinct CDR3 sequences listed, 16% are singletons. The sequenced sample was PBMCs, mostly from graft donor cells, obtained 360 days after TCRalphabeta/CD19-depleted stem cell transplant. These receptors all come from a male patient between 10 and 17 years old who had a stem cell transplant for acute lymphoblastic leukemia, so the T cells may come from the graft donor.

The V call is TRBV7-8, the J call TRBJ2-4, with 10 bases aligning to TRBD1. Germline V CDR1 and CDR2: SGHVS, FQNEAQ. The CDR3 has 19 residues. The V gene end was trimmed by 1 base and the J gene end by 1 base; junction bases not matched to a gene: 10. DNA for the CDR3: TGTGCCAGCAGCTTAGGATTGGTTGGACAGGGGGTCGCCAAAAACATTCAGTACTTC. Its protein product is CASSLGLVGQGVAKNIQYF.

This clonotype was observed a few times. V is TRBV28 and J is TRBJ2-3; TRBD1 aligns across 8 bases. The CDR3 runs 15 residues. Germline trimming cut 2 bases from V and 3 bases from J; bases unmatched to any gene: 4. Germline CDR1 and CDR2: MDHEN and SYDVKM. This CDR3 reads CASSLIQGATDTQYF. CDR3 bases: TGTGCCAGCAGTTTAATTCAGGGGGCAACAGATACGCAGTATTTT.

The chain is built from TRBV12-3 or TRBV12-4 and TRBJ2-7; no definite D call. The CDR3 is 13 residues long. V lost 1 base and J lost 3, with 7 bases in between. DNA for the CDR3: TGTGCCAGCAGTTTAGATCTAGTCTACGAGCAGTACTTC. It is translated as CASSLDLVYEQYF.

The chain links TRBV12-3 or TRBV12-4 to TRBJ2-5; possibly TRBD1 for D (6 bases). The CDR3 spans 15 residues. The germline V and J ends were trimmed by 5 bases and 3 bases, with 16 bases remaining between them. The CDR3 sequence: CASSAPTGSKETQYF. CDR3 DNA sequence: TGTGCCAGCAGTGCACCGACAGGTTCCAAAGAGACCCAGTACTTC.

This clonotype was picked up many times. This chain joins TRBV9 and TRBJ2-1, with TRBD2 identical over 15 bases. Germline lookup yields CDR1 SGDLS and CDR2 YYNGEE. This CDR3 is built from 16 residues. V lost 2 bases, J lost 6 bases, and 3 bases stayed unmatched. The CDR3 DNA reads as TGTGCCAGCAGCGTCCCGGGACTAGCGGGAGGCAATGAGCAGTTCTTC. The encoded protein is CASSVPGLAGGNEQFF.

On this clonotype itself: A read error may produce the germline difference seen at one junction end. The chain links TRBV5-6 to TRBJ1-1, with D hard to call. Germline V CDR1 and CDR2: SGHDT, YYEEEE. This CDR3 is 12 amino acids long. CDR3 nucleotide sequence: TGTGCCAGCAGCTTGGGGAACGATTTCGTTAACTTT. The encoded protein is CASSLGNDFVNF.

This clonotype has only a few counts. CDR3 amino acids: CASSLAGGPEETQYF. CDR3 bases: TGCGCCAGCAGCTTGGCGGGAGGGCCAGAAGAGACCCAGTACTTC. This chain joins TRBV5-1 and TRBJ2-5; 8 nucleotides match TRBD2. Germline CDR1 is SGHRS and CDR2 is YFSETQ. The CDR3 runs 15 residues. V shed 0 bases, J shed 3 bases, and the junction held 4 bases outside the gene matches.

V usage is TRBV15 and J usage is TRBJ2-5; D unresolved. The CDR3 consists of 11 residues. V lost 5 bases and J 2 bases, leaving 3 bases between the germline ends. Germline V CDR1 and CDR2: LNHNV, YYDKDF (reference sequence). The CDR3 loop is CATSSQETQYF. CDR3 DNA: TGTGCCACCAGCTCACAAGAGACCCAGTACTTC.

This rearrangement joins TRBV11-2 to TRBJ2-1, with D uncertain. The CDR3 extends over 15 amino acids. The germline V gene has CDR1 SGHAT and CDR2 FQNNGV. With 5 bases removed from V and 5 bases from J, the gap between germline ends came to 16 bases. CDR3 DNA: TGTGCCAGCAGCCCCATAGCAGGAAATAACAATGAGCAGTTCTTC. This translates into CASSPIAGNNNEQFF.

The chain recombines TRBV20-1 with TRBJ2-5; 10 nucleotides align to TRBD2. J was trimmed by 1 base and V by 6 bases; bases with no gene match: 11. Germline V CDR1 and CDR2: DFQATT, SNEGSKA (reference sequence). CDR3 length: 16 residues. The CDR3 sequence: CSAQSGRAISQETQYF. Here the CDR3 DNA reads TGCAGTGCCCAGAGCGGGAGGGCCATCTCCCAAGAGACCCAGTACTTC.

This clonotype was recorded many times. The chain employs TRBV5-1 and TRBJ2-7; perhaps D is TRBD1 or TRBD2 (5 bases each). The V gene lost 4 bases and the J gene lost 9 bases, with 20 bases spanning the gap. Per the germline V gene, CDR1 is SGHRS and CDR2 is YFSETQ. The CDR3 contains 14 residues. The CDR3, as DNA: TGCGCCAGCAGCCCTACCGGGACCGCCCCGGTGCAGTACTTC. Protein: CASSPTGTAPVQYF.

J is TRBJ2-1 and V is TRBV11-1, with no clear D. Germline CDR1 and CDR2: SGHAT and FQDESV (reference sequence). The CDR3 contains 16 residues. V was trimmed by 1 base and J by 6 bases, leaving 16 bases between them. The chain's CDR3 is CASSLGEAGFGNEQFF. Here the CDR3 DNA reads TGTGCCAGCAGCTTAGGCGAGGCCGGGTTCGGCAATGAGCAGTTCTTC. The variable domain in full, with the rest retrieved from reference TRBV11-1 and TRBJ2-1, is EAEVAQSPRYKITEKSQAVAFWCDPISGHATLYWYRQILGQGPELLVQFQDESVVDDSQLPKDRFSAERLKGVDSTLKIQPAELGDSAMYLCASSLGEAGFGNEQFFGPGTRLTVL.

This clonotype was counted a few times. The DNA for the CDR3 is TGCGCCAGCAGCTGGGGGGACGGTCCCGAAGCTTTCTTT. Protein: CASSWGDGPEAFF. V is TRBV5-1 and J is TRBJ1-1, with D possibly matching TRBD1 (5 bases). CDR3 length: 13 amino acids. Germline loops: CDR1 SGHRS, CDR2 YFSETQ. V lost 3 bases and J 8 bases, leaving 14 bases between the germline ends.

J is TRBJ2-3 and V is TRBV5-1; 11 bases line up with TRBD2. V lost 1 base to trimming and J lost 4 bases; unmatched junction nucleotides: 8. Germline CDR1 is SGHRS and CDR2 is YFSETQ. The CDR3 spans 17 residues. The CDR3 here is CASSLRGTSGSPDTQYF. The CDR3 DNA follows: TGCGCCAGCAGCTTGCGCGGGACTAGCGGTTCGCCAGATACGCAGTATTTT.

V gene TRBV7-2 combines with J gene TRBJ2-3; D call uncertain. This CDR3 contains 15 residues. In germline, CDR1 is SGHTA, CDR2 FQGNSA. Trimming pared 3 bases from V and 4 bases from J, leaving 14 bases between. CDR3 sequence (DNA): TGTGCCAGCAGCTTGACCCCTCTGGGGTCAGATACGCAGTATTTT. As protein: CASSLTPLGSDTQYF.

The table lists this clonotype with a few counts. The chain recombines TRBV20-1 with TRBJ2-6; no reliable D call. Trimming removed 3 bases at V and 0 bases at J, with 9 bases between. Per germline, CDR1 DFQATT and CDR2 SNEGSKA (reference sequence). The CDR3 spans 15 residues. The CDR3 DNA follows: TGCAGTGCTAGCAAACAGCTCTCTGGGGCCAACGTCCTGACTTTC. As protein: CSASKQLSGANVLTF.

This clonotype was picked up many times. The rearrangement uses TRBV29-1 and TRBJ2-3; 8 bases fit TRBD1. The germline V gene encodes CDR1 SQVTM and CDR2 ANQGSEA. This CDR3 is 16 amino acids long. Unmatched junction bases numbered 8, after V lost 0 bases and J lost 3 bases. CDR3 amino acids: CSVEEGQGAVTDTQYF. CDR3 in DNA: TGCAGCGTTGAAGAGGGCCAGGGGGCGGTTACAGATACGCAGTATTTT.

The V and J genes are TRBV12-3 or TRBV12-4 and TRBJ2-2, with D hard to call. V lost 7 bases and J lost 6, with 9 bases in between. CDR3 length equals 12 residues. For the CDR3, the DNA is TGTGCCAGCACCCCCCCCGCCGGGGAGCTGTTTTTT. As protein: CASTPPAGELFF.

The V call is TRBV6-4, the J call TRBJ2-7; TRBD1 aligns across 10 bases. The germline V gene has CDR1 MRHNA and CDR2 SNTAGT. The CDR3 spans 19 residues. Trimming cost V 8 bases and J 4 bases; bases outside gene matches: 23. The DNA for the CDR3 is TGTGCCAGCTTTGACCCGGGACAGGGGAATTCGGCCGATGAATACGAGCAGTACTTC. It yields the protein CASFDPGQGNSADEYEQYF.

This clonotype was seen more than once but under ten times. The rearrangement joins TRBV3-1 to TRBJ1-5; no firm D call. Germline V gives CDR1 LGHDT, CDR2 YNNKEL (reference sequence). The V end lost 4 bases, the J end lost 0 bases, and 10 bases lay between the germline ends. The CDR3 has 15 amino acids. This CDR3 is CASSLMAVSNQPQHF. For the CDR3, the DNA is TGTGCCAGCAGCCTAATGGCAGTTAGCAATCAGCCCCAGCATTTT.

At least ten counts were recorded for this clonotype. The V call is TRBV12-5, the J call TRBJ2-2; D could derive from TRBD1 or TRBD2 (5 bases each). Germline V gene data show CDR1 as LGHNT and CDR2 as FRNRAP. Trimming stripped 4 bases from V and 6 bases from J, with 18 bases between. This CDR3 is 16 amino acids long. The CDR3 protein is CASGSYGTVRAGELFF. DNA of the CDR3: TGTGCTAGTGGTTCCTACGGGACGGTCAGGGCCGGGGAGCTGTTTTTT. Looking up the rest from reference TRBV12-5 and TRBJ2-2 gives the full variable domain: DARVTQTPRHKVTEMGQEVTMRCQPILGHNTVFWYRQTMMQGLELLAYFRNRAPLDDSGMPKDRFSAEMPDATLATLKIQPSEPRDSAVYFCASGSYGTVRAGELFFGEGSRLTVL.

This clonotype came up once. The rearrangement joins TRBV7-2 to TRBJ1-4; TRBD1 aligns across 7 bases. The CDR3 length is 14 residues. The ends lost 0 bases at V and 7 bases at J; junction bases unmatched: 2. Per the germline V gene, CDR1 is SGHTA and CDR2 is FQGNSA. The CDR3 sequence: CASSLAGTVEKLFF. CDR3 DNA: TGTGCCAGCAGCTTAGCCGGGACAGTTGAAAAACTGTTTTTT.